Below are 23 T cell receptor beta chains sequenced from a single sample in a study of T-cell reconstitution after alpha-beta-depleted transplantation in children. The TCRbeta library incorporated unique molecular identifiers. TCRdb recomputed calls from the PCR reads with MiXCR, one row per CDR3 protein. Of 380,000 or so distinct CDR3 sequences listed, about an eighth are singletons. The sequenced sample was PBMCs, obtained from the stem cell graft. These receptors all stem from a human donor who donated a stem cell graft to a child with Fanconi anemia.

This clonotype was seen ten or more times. The CDR3 coding sequence is TGTGCCAGCAGTCCCCGGGGTTTCAGCACAGATACGCAGTATTTT. It translates to CASSPRGFSTDTQYF. The rearrangement uses TRBV6-6 and TRBJ2-3, with D perhaps matching TRBD2 (5 bases). The CDR3 is 15 amino acids. Germline CDR1 is MNHNY and CDR2 is SVGAGI (reference sequence). V lost 5 bases to trimming and J lost 0 bases, with 12 bases between them.

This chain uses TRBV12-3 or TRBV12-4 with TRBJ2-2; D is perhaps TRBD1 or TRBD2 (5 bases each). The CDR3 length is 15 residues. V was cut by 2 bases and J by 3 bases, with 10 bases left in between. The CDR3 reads CASSLISGHTGELFF. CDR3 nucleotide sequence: TGTGCCAGCAGTTTAATTTCGGGACACACCGGGGAGCTGTTTTTT.

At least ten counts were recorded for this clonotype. CDR3 in amino acids: CASSPVGLQNSPLHF. The CDR3 bases are TGTGCCAGCAGCCCCGTTGGTCTTCAGAATTCACCCCTCCACTTT. The V call is TRBV7-2, the J call TRBJ1-6; unclear D gene. The germline V gene has CDR1 SGHTA and CDR2 FQGNSA. V was clipped by 5 bases and J by 7 bases, with 15 bases between them. CDR3 length: 15 residues.

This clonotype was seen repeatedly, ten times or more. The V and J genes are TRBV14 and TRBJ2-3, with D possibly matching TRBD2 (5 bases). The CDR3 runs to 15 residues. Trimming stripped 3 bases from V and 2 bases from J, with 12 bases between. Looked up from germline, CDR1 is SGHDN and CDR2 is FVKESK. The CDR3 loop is CASSHIATYTDTQYF. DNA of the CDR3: TGTGCCAGCAGCCACATAGCGACTTACACAGATACGCAGTATTTT.

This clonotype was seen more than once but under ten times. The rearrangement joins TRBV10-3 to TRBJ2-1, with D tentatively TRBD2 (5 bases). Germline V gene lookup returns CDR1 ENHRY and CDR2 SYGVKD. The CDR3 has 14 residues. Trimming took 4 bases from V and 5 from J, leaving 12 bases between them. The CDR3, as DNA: TGTGCCATCAGTGGTCGACGGGGAGACAATGAGCAGTTCTTC. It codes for CAISGRRGDNEQFF.

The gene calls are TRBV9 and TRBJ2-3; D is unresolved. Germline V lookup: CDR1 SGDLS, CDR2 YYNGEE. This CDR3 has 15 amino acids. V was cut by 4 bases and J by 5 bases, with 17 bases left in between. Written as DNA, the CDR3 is TGTGCCAGCAGCCCGGTAAGCCGAAGAGAAGATACGCAGTATTTT. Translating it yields CASSPVSRREDTQYF.

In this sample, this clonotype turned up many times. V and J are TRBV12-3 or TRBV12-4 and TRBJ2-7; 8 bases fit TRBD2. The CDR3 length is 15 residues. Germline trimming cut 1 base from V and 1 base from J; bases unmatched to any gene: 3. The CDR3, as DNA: TGTGCCAGCAGTTTAGAAGCGGGGGCGTCCTACGAGCAGTACTTC. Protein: CASSLEAGASYEQYF.

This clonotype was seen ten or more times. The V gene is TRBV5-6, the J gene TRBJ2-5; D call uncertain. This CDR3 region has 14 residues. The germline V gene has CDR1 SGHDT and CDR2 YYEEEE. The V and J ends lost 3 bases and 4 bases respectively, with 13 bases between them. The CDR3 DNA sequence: TGTGCCAGCAGCTCAAAGTGGGCAGGAGAGACCCAGTACTTC. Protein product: CASSSKWAGETQYF.

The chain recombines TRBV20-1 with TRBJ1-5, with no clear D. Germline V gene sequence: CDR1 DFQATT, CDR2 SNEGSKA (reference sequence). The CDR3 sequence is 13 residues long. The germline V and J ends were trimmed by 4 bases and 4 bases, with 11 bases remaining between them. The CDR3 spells CSAMRSENQPQHF. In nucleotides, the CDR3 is TGCAGTGCTATGCGGTCGGAAAATCAGCCCCAGCATTTT.

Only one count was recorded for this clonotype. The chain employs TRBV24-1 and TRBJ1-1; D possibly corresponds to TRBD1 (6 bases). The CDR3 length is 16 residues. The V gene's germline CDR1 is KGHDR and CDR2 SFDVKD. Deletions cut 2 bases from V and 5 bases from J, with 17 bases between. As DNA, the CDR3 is TGTGCCACCAGTGATTCCTCGATGGGGGGCGGGACTGAAGCTTTCTTT. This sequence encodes CATSDSSMGGGTEAFF.

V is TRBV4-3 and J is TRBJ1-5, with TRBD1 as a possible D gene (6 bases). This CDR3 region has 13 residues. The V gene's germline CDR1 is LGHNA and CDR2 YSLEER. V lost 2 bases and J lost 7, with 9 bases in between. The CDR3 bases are TGCGCCAGCAGCCAACTTGGACAGCAGCCCCAGCATTTT. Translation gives CASSQLGQQPQHF.

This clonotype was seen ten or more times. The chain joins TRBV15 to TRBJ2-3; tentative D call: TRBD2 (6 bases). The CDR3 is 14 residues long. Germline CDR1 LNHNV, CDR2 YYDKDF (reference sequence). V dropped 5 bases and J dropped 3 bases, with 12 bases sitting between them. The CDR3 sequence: CATSRGGGTDTQYF. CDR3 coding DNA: TGTGCCACCAGCCGAGGTGGAGGGACAGATACGCAGTATTTT.

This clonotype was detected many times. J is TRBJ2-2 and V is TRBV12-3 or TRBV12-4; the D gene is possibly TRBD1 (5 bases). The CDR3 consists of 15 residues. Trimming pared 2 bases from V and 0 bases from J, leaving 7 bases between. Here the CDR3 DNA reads TGTGCCAGCAGTTTACGACAGTCGAACACCGGGGAGCTGTTTTTT. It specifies CASSLRQSNTGELFF.

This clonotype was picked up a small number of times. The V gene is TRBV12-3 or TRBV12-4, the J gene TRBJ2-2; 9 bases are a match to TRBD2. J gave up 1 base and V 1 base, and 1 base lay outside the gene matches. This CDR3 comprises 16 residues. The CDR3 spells CASSLGGGVNTGELFF. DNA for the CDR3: TGTGCCAGCAGTTTAGGCGGGGGGGTGAACACCGGGGAGCTGTTTTTT.

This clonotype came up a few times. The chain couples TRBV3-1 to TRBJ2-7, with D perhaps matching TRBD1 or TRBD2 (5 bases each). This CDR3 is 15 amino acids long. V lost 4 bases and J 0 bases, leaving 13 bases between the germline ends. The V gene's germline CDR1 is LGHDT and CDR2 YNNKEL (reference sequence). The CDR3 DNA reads TGTGCCAGCAGCCGGGGGACCGAGAGCTCCTACGAGCAGTACTTC. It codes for CASSRGTESSYEQYF.

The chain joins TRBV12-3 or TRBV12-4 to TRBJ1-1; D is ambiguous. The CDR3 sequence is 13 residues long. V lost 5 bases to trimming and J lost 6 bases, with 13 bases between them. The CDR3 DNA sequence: TGTGCCAGCAGTCACGATCCTATACCTGAAGCTTTCTTT. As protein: CASSHDPIPEAFF.

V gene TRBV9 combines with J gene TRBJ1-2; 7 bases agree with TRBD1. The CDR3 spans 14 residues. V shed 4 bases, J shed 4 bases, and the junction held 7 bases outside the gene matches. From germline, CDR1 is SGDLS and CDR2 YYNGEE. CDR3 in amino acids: CASSSPGTAYGYTF. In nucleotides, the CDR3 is TGTGCCAGCAGCTCCCCCGGGACAGCCTATGGCTACACCTTC.

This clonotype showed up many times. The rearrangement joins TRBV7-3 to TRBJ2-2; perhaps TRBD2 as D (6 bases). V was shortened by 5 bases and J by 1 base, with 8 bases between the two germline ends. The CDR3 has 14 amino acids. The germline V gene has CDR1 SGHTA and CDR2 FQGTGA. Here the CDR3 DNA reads TGTGCCAGCAGCCTCGGGAGGAACACCGGGGAGCTGTTTTTT. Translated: CASSLGRNTGELFF.

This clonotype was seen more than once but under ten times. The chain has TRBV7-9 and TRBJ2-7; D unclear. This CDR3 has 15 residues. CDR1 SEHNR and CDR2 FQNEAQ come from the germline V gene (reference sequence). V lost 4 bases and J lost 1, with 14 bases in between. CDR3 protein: CASSSGPLGSYEQYF. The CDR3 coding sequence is TGTGCCAGCAGCTCCGGACCCCTGGGGTCCTACGAGCAGTACTTC.

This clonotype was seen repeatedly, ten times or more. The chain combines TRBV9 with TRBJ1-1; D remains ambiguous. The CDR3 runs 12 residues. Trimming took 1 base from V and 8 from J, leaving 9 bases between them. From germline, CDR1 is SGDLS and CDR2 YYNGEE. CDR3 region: CASSVLHPEAFF. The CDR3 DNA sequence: TGTGCCAGCAGCGTACTTCATCCCGAAGCTTTCTTT.

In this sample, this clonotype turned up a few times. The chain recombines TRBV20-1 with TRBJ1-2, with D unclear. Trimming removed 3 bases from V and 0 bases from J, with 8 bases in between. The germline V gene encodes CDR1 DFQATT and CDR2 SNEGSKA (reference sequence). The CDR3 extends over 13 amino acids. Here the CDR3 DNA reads TGCAGTGCTAGCTGGATTGCTAACTATGGCTACACCTTC. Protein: CSASWIANYGYTF.

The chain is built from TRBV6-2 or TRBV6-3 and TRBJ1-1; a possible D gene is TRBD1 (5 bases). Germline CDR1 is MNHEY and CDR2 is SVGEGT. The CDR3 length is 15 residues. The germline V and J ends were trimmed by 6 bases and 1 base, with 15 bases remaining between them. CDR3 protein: CASSNPGRGNTEAFF. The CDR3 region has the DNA TGTGCCAGCAGCAATCCGGGGAGGGGGAACACTGAAGCTTTCTTT.

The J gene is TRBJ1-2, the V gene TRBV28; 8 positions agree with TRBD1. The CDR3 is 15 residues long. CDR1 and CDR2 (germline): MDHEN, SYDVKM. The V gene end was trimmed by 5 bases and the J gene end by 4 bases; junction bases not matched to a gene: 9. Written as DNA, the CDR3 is TGTGCCAGCAGTCAACAGGGGGGCGCCTTCTATGGCTACACCTTC. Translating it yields CASSQQGGAFYGYTF.